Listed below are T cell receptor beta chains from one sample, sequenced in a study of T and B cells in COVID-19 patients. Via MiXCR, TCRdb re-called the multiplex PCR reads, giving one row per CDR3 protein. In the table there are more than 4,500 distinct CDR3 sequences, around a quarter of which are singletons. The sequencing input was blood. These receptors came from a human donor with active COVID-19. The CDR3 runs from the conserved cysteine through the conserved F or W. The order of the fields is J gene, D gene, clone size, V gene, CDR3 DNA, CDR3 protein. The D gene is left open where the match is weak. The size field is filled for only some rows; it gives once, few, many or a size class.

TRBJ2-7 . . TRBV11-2 TGTGCCAGCAGCTTATGGGGCCAGGGGTTTCCCGGCGAGCAGTACTTC CASSLWGQGFPGEQYF
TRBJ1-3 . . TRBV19 TGTGCCAGTAGAACGATAAACACCATATATTTT CASRTINTIYF
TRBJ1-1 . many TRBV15 TGTGCCACCAGCAGAGGGCAGGGCACTGAAGCTTTCTTT CATSRGQGTEAFF
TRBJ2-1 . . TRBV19 TGTGCCAGTAGTATAGGTCGGCAGGGGCGAACCTACAATGAGCAGTTCTTC CASSIGRQGRTYNEQFF
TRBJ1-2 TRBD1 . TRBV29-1 TGCAGCGTGACCGCGGGACAGGGGGTGGGAAAGTCCGCATATGGCTACACCTTC CSVTAGQGVGKSAYGYTF
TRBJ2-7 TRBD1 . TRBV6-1 TGTGCCAGCCTTTACCGACAGGGTCCCTACGAGCAGTACTTC CASLYRQGPYEQYF
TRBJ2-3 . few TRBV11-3 TGTGCCAGTGCTACGGGGGCGGCTAGCACAGATACGCAGTATTTT CASATGAASTDTQYF
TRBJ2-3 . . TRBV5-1 TGCGCCAGCACCTGGAACATAGCGACAGATACGCAGTATTTT CASTWNIATDTQYF
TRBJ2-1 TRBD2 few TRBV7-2 TGTGCCAGCAGCTTAACTAGCGGGAGGACCAATGAGCAGTTCTTC CASSLTSGRTNEQFF
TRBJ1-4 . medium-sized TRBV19 TGTGCCAGTAAGACGGGGGGTGAAAAACTGTTTTTT CASKTGGEKLFF
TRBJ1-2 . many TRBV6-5 TGTGCCAGCAGTGAACGGCGGGGAATCAACTATGGCTACACCTTC CASSERRGINYGYTF